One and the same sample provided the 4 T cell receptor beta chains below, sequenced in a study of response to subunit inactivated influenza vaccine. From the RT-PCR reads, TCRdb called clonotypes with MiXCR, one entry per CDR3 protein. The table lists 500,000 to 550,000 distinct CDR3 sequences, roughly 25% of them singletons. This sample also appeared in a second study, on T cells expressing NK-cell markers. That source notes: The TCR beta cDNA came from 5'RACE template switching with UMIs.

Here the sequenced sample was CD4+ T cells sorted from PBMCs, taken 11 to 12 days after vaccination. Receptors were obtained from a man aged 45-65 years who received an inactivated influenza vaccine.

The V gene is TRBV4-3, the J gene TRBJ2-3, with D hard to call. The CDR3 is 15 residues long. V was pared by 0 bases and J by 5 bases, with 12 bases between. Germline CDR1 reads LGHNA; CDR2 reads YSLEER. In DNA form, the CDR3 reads TGCGCCAGCAGCCAAGATCGATTCAGAAGAGATACGCAGTATTTT. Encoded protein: CASSQDRFRRDTQYF.

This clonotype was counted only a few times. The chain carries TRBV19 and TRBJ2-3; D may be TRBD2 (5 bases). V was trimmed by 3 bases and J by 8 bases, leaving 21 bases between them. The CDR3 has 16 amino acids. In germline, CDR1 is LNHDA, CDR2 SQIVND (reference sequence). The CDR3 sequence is CASSIDALRAGGTQYF. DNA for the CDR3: TGTGCCAGTAGTATCGACGCCTTGAGGGCGGGTGGTACGCAGTATTTT.

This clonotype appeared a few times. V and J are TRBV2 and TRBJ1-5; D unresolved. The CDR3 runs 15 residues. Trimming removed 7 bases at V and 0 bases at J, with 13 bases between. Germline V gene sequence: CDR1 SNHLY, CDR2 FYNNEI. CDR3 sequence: CASTPGSASNQPQHF. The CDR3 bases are TGTGCCAGCACCCCGGGTTCGGCTAGCAATCAGCCCCAGCATTTT.

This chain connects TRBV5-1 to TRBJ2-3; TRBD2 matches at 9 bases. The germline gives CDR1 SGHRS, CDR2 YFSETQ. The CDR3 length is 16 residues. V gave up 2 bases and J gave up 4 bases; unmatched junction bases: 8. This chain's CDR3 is CASSLFAGGLPDTQYF. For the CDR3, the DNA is TGCGCCAGCAGCTTATTTGCGGGGGGGCTGCCAGATACGCAGTATTTT.